This TCR beta chain was sequenced for a study of cytomegalovirus exposure and HLA in healthy donors. Healthy bone marrow donors made up the donors. To note about this clone: Its antigen is as yet unknown.

The CDR3 spans 12 residues. The germline CDR1 and CDR2 sequences are LNHDA and SQIVND (reference sequence). V lost 3 bases and J lost 5, with 8 bases in between. Primers: 60 Vbeta forward and 13 Jbeta reverse. The data were produced by immunoSEQ multiplex PCR, yet TCRdb's version contains in-frame clones alone and is incomplete. Here the sample spans hundreds of thousands of clones, under 80% being singletons. The study's findings and limits: An ancestry cluster, one associated with Asian ancestry, reportedly showed fewer N-insertions than the approximately 670-donor mean in a later analysis. Specific recognition of CMV antigens was confirmed in vitro for a few chains (all CMV-associated).

This chain connects TRBV19 to TRBJ2-7; tentative D call: TRBD1 (5 bases). The material sequenced was PBMCs. This clonotype originated in a female donor in good health and CMV-seronegative. In DNA form, the CDR3 reads TGTGCCAGTAGTATCCAGGGCCACGAGCAGTACTTC. This sequence encodes CASSIQGHEQYF.